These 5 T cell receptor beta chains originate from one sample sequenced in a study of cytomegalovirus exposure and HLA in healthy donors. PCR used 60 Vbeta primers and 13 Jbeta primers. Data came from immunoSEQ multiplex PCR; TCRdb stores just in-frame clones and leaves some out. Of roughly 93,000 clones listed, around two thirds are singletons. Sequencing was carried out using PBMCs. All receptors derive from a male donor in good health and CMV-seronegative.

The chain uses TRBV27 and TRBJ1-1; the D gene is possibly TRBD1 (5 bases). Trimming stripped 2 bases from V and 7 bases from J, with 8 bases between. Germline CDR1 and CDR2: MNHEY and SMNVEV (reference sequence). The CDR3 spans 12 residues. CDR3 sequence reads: CASSLAGNEAFF. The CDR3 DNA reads TGTGCCAGCAGTTTAGCAGGGAATGAAGCTTTCTTT.

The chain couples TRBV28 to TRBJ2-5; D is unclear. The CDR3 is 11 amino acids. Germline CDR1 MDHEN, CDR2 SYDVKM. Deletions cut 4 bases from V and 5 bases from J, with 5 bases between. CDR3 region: CASSSYETQYF. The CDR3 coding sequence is TGTGCCAGCAGTTCCTACGAGACCCAGTACTTC.

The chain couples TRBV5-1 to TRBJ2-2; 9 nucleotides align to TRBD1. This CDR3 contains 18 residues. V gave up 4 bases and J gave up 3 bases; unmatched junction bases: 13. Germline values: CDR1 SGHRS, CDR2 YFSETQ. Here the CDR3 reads CASSPGQGRAIDTGELFF. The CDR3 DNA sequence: TGCGCCAGCAGCCCGGGACAGGGTAGGGCTATTGACACCGGGGAGCTGTTTTTT.

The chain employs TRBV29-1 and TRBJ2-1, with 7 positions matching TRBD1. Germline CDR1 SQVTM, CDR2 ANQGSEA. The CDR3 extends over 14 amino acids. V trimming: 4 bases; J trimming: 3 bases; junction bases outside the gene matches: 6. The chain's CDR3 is CSVGIGGVYNEQFF. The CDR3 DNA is TGCAGCGTTGGTATAGGGGGCGTCTACAATGAGCAGTTCTTC.

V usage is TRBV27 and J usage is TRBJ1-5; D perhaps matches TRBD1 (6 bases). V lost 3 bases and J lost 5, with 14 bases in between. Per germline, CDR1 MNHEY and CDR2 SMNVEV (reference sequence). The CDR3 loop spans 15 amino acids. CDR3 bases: TGTGCCAGCAGTTTCCCGGGGGGGGCATATCAGCCCCAGCATTTT. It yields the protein CASSFPGGAYQPQHF.